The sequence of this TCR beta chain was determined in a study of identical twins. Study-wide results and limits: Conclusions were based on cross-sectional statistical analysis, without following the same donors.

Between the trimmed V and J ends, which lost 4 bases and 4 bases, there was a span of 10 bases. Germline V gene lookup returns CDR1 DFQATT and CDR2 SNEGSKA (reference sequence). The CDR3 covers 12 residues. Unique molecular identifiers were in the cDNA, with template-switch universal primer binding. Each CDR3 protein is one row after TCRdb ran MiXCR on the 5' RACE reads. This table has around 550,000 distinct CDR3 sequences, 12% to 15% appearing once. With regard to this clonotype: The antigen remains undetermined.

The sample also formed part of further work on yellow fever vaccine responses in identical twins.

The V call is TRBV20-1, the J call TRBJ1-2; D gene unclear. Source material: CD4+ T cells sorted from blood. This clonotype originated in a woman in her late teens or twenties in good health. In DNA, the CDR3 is TGCAGTGCTACTGGGTCAACCTATGGCTACACCTTC. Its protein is CSATGSTYGYTF.